These 10 T cell receptor beta chains came from one sample sequenced in a study of blood T cell repertoires in COVID-19. The table came from immunoSEQ multiplex PCR; TCRdb's copy has only in-frame clones and leaves some out. The table records some 250,000 clones, 83% of them present only once. What was sequenced was peripheral blood. These receptors all come from a middle-aged man with active or convalescent COVID-19.

The chain is built from TRBV7-9 and TRBJ2-7, with D possibly TRBD1 on 5 matching bases. V lost 5 bases and J lost 6, with 14 bases in between. The CDR3 covers 13 residues. CDR1 and CDR2 (germline): SEHNR, FQNEAQ (reference sequence). The CDR3 DNA sequence: TGTGCCAGCAGCCTTTTGGGGCCAGGCGAGCAGTACTTC. Residues: CASSLLGPGEQYF.

This chain uses TRBV5-3 with TRBJ2-1; 14 bases are shared with TRBD2. TRBV5-3 has ORF status, its function being uncertain. The CDR3 has 17 amino acids. The V gene end was trimmed by 0 bases and the J gene end by 10 bases; junction bases not matched to a gene: 9. The CDR3 DNA follows: TGTGCCAGAAGCTTGGGACTAGCGGGGGGGCCCCCGGGAGAGCAGTTCTTC. It codes for CARSLGLAGGPPGEQFF.

The rearrangement links TRBV4-3 to TRBJ1-2; D may be TRBD1 (6 bases). The CDR3 has 14 residues. Deletions cut 0 bases from V and 8 bases from J, with 13 bases between. Per the germline V gene, CDR1 is LGHNA and CDR2 is YSLEER. The CDR3 sequence is CASSQDGGARGYTF. The CDR3 DNA reads as TGCGCCAGCAGCCAAGATGGGGGGGCGCGGGGCTACACCTTC.

The chain is built from TRBV2 and TRBJ2-5; D uncertain. V was shortened by 7 bases and J by 5 bases, with 20 bases between the two germline ends. CDR1 and CDR2 from the germline V gene are SNHLY and FYNNEI. CDR3 length: 15 amino acids. The CDR3 sequence: CASTPRALITETQYF. In nucleotides, the CDR3 is TGTGCCAGCACCCCTAGAGCCCTAATCACGGAGACCCAGTACTTC.

This sequence joins TRBV19 and TRBJ2-5, with D maybe TRBD1 (5 bases). The length of the CDR3 is 13 residues. Trimming shortened V by 7 bases and J by 3 bases, and 12 bases separated the two germline ends. The germline CDR1 and CDR2 sequences are LNHDA and SQIVND (reference sequence). The CDR3 reads CASKQTAKETQYF. CDR3 DNA sequence: TGTGCCAGTAAGCAGACAGCCAAAGAGACCCAGTACTTC.

The chain carries TRBV5-4 and TRBJ2-1; a weak D match, TRBD2 (5 bases). This CDR3 contains 15 residues. Trimming took off 2 bases at V and 3 bases at J, with 12 bases between the two ends. The germline gives CDR1 SGHNT, CDR2 YYREEE (reference sequence). The CDR3 nucleotides read TGTGCCAGCAGCTTCGGTTTGGGGAGCTACAATGAGCAGTTCTTC. It is translated as CASSFGLGSYNEQFF.

The genes are TRBV27 and TRBJ2-7; D gene uncertain. Trimming removed 8 bases at V and 4 bases at J, with 9 bases between. From germline, CDR1 is MNHEY and CDR2 SMNVEV (reference sequence). CDR3 length: 11 amino acids. The DNA of the CDR3 is TGTGCCAGCCAGCGCGGATACGAGCAGTACTTC. Encoded protein: CASQRGYEQYF.

The V call is TRBV7-3, the J call TRBJ1-6, with D perhaps TRBD1 (5 bases). The germline CDR1 and CDR2 sequences are SGHTA and FQGTGA. Trimming removed 5 bases at V and 5 bases at J, with 13 bases between. The CDR3 sequence is 15 residues long. CDR3 in amino acids: CASSPQGSNNSPLHF. The CDR3, as DNA: TGTGCCAGCAGCCCGCAGGGTTCTAATAATTCACCCCTCCACTTT.

The CDR3: CASSPWSHNEQFF. The CDR3 nucleotides read TGTGCCAGCAGCCCTTGGAGCCACAATGAGCAGTTCTTC. The rearrangement joins TRBV5-6 to TRBJ2-1; D call uncertain. Trimming shortened V by 4 bases and J by 5 bases, and 10 bases separated the two germline ends. The CDR3 contains 13 residues. Germline lookup yields CDR1 SGHDT and CDR2 YYEEEE. Together with reference TRBV5-6 and TRBJ2-1, the CDR3 gives the full variable domain: DAGVTQSPTHLIKTRGQQVTLRCSPKSGHDTVSWYQQALGQGPQFIFQYYEEEERQRGNFPDRFSGHQFPNYSSELNVNALLLGDSALYLCASSPWSHNEQFFGPGTRLTVL.

The chain uses TRBV5-6 and TRBJ2-2; tentative D call: TRBD2 (5 bases). Germline loops: CDR1 SGHDT, CDR2 YYEEEE. V lost 1 base, J lost 0 bases, and 10 bases lay in between. The CDR3 sequence is 16 residues long. CDR3 nucleotide sequence: TGTGCCAGCAGCTTGATCCAGCGGTCGAACACCGGGGAGCTGTTTTTT. It yields the protein CASSLIQRSNTGELFF. The whole variable domain, filled in from reference TRBV5-6 and TRBJ2-2, reads DAGVTQSPTHLIKTRGQQVTLRCSPKSGHDTVSWYQQALGQGPQFIFQYYEEEERQRGNFPDRFSGHQFPNYSSELNVNALLLGDSALYLCASSLIQRSNTGELFFGEGSRLTVL.